This T cell receptor beta chain was recorded in a study of cytomegalovirus exposure and HLA in healthy donors. General observations from the study: In a later analysis, HLA-C alleles had the fewest associated TCRs, DRB1 alleles the most. After further analysis at a later stage, 16,951 TCR beta sequences were associated with HLA alleles at 0.05 false discovery rate. Across donors, most TCRs were seen rarely, yet some public ones were widespread. Previous analysis showed most TCR beta V segments were productive about 87% or about 30% of the time.

The CDR3 consists of 15 residues. CDR1 and CDR2 (germline): SGHDT, YYEEEE. Trimming stripped 4 bases from V and 8 bases from J, with 18 bases between. Details on this clone: Its antigen is unidentified.

The PCR was carried out with 60 Vbeta primers and 13 Jbeta primers. The data were produced by immunoSEQ multiplex PCR, yet TCRdb's version contains in-frame clones alone and is incomplete. This table has 83,000 or so clones, roughly 81% appearing once. Sample: PBMCs. The rearrangement uses TRBV5-6 and TRBJ1-4; a possible D gene is TRBD1 (5 bases). The TCR sequence derives from a woman younger than 45 in good health and CMV-seronegative. CDR3 in amino acids: CASSQGGQGREKLFF. The CDR3 DNA follows: TGTGCCAGCAGCCAAGGAGGGCAGGGACGGGAAAAACTGTTTTTT.